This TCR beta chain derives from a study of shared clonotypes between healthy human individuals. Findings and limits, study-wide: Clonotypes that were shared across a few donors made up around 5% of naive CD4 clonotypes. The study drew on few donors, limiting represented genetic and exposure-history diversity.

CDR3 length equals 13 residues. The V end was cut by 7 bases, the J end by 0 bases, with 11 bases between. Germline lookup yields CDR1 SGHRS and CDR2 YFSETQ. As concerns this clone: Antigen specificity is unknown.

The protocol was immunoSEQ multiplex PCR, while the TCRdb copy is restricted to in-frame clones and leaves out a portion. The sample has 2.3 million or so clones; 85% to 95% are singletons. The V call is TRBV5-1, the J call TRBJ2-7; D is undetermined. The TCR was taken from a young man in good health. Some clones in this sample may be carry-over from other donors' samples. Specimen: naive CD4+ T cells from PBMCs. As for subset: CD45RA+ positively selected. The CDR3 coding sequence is TGCGCCAGCGGACCACTCAGCTCCTACGAGCAGTACTTC. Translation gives CASGPLSSYEQYF.